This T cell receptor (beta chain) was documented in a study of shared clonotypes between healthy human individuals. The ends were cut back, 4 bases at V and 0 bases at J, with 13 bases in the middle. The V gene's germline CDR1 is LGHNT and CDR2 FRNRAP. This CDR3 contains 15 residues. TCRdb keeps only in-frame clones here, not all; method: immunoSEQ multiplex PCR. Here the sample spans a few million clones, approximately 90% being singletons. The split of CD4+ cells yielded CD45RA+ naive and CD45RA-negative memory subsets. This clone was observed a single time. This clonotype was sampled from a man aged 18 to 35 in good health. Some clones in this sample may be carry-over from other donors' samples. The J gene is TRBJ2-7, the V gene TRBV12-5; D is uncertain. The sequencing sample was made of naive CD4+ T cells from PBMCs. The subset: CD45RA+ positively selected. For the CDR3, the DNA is TGTGCTAGTGGTTCCGGAATCGGGTCCTCCTACGAGCAGTACTTC. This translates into CASGSGIGSSYEQYF.